The source of this TCR beta chain is a study of control samples from healthy donors and cancer patients (dated by TCRdb to 2020 to 2021). Points on this clone: No antigen is known for it. A junction end diverges from the germline sequence, so it may reflect a read error.

Receptor libraries were prepared by the immunoSEQ multiplex PCR assay. As stored in TCRdb, this immuneACCESS dataset retains in-frame rearrangements with V and J assigned. A fraction of the clones does not appear; measured against another copy, unresolved V genes explain less than half of the discrepancy, and the remainder lacks a known reason. This sample gives under 150,000 clones in total; roughly 84% of them show up just once. In total, the top ten clones hold over 6.5% of the sample. The CDR3 starts with the cysteine, ends with the phenylalanine, and has 14 residues. Only the CDR3 DNA stays, 42 bases, in frame from base 1. According to the germline V gene, CDR1 reads KGHDR and CDR2 reads SFDVKD.

This receptor was identified in a man between 40 and 49 years old in good health. The chain uses TRBV24-1 and TRBJ1-5, with an unclear D gene assignment. Material: blood. The nucleotide sequence is given as TGTGCCACCAGTGACCCTCGAGGCAACCAGCCCCAGCATTTT. Its translation is CATSDPRGNQPQHF.